This entry lists 26 T cell receptor beta chains sequenced from one sample in a study of T cells in Graves' hyperthyroidism and ophthalmopathy. RNA transcripts gave rise to amplified TCR beta CDR3 regions. Researchers ran a first-round RT-PCR on the TCR CDR3 using the HTBI primer set. A single record per CDR3 protein comes from TCRdb applying MiXCR to the multiplex PCR reads. Here the sample spans 140,000 or so distinct CDR3 sequences, over 20% being singletons. The specimen was blood. All receptors come from a woman in her fifties or sixties with Graves' hyperthyroidism that later progressed to Graves' ophthalmopathy.

This clonotype came up a few times. A read error may be the cause here, since a much bigger clone is one base away. The chain recombines TRBV7-9 with TRBJ2-7; D is unclear. Trimming took off 1 base at V and 6 bases at J, with 4 bases between the two ends. Germline V lookup: CDR1 SEHNR, CDR2 FQNEAQ (reference sequence). The CDR3 covers 11 residues. The CDR3 region is CASSLDSEQYF. The CDR3 nucleotides read TGTGCCAGCAGCTTAGACTCCGAGCAGTACTTC. The whole variable domain, remainder taken from reference TRBV7-9 and TRBJ2-7, is DTGVSQNPRHKITKRGQNVTFRCDPISEHNRLYWYRQTLGQGPEFLTYFQNEAQLEKSRLLSDRFSAERPKGSFSTLEIQRTEQGDSAMYLCASSLDSEQYFGPGTRLTVT.

This clonotype was recorded at least ten times. V gene TRBV28 combines with J gene TRBJ1-4; D remains ambiguous. The CDR3 is 16 amino acids. V was clipped by 6 bases and J by 0 bases, with 14 bases between them. Germline CDR1 and CDR2: MDHEN and SYDVKM. Here the CDR3 DNA reads TGTGCCAGCAGCCGCCAAACCTATGCAACTAATGAAAAACTGTTTTTT. Translated: CASSRQTYATNEKLFF.

This clonotype was picked up a small number of times. The rearrangement links TRBV9 to TRBJ2-1; 7 nucleotides align to TRBD1. The CDR3 runs 15 residues. Trimming at V came to 3 bases and at J to 3 bases, leaving 6 bases not matched to a gene. Germline values: CDR1 SGDLS, CDR2 YYNGEE. CDR3 in amino acids: CASSGTGTDYNEQFF. The CDR3 DNA reads as TGTGCCAGCAGCGGTACCGGGACAGACTACAATGAGCAGTTCTTC. Looking up the rest from reference TRBV9 and TRBJ2-1 gives the full variable domain: DSGVTQTPKHLITATGQRVTLRCSPRSGDLSVYWYQQSLDQGLQFLIQYYNGEERAKGNILERFSAQQFPDLHSELNLSSLELGDSALYFCASSGTGTDYNEQFFGPGTRLTVL.

This clonotype occurred many times. Written as DNA, the CDR3 is TGTGCCAGCAGTGCCTCACAGGGATGGCCCCAGCATTTT. Residues: CASSASQGWPQHF. The chain recombines TRBV2 with TRBJ1-5; D possibly corresponds to TRBD1 (6 bases). This CDR3 spans 13 amino acids. CDR1 SNHLY and CDR2 FYNNEI come from the germline V gene. Trimming shortened V by 4 bases and J by 9 bases, and 13 bases separated the two germline ends.

This clonotype occurred a few times. One junction end does not reproduce the germline sequence, and a read error may be involved. The rearrangement links TRBV7-2 to TRBJ2-7; a possible D gene is TRBD1 (5 bases). Germline V lookup: CDR1 SGHTA, CDR2 FQGNSA. The CDR3 spans 13 residues. Written as DNA, the CDR3 is TGTGTCAGCAGCTTAGGGGCATTATACGAGCAGTACTTC. Translating it yields CVSSLGALYEQYF.

The V and J genes are TRBV24-1 and TRBJ1-4; the D is unclear. CDR3 size: 15 residues. The germline gives CDR1 KGHDR, CDR2 SFDVKD. V was pared by 2 bases and J by 3 bases, with 9 bases between. The CDR3 bases are TGTGCCACCAGTGATTCGCGGGAGGCTAATGAAAAACTGTTTTTT. Encoded protein: CATSDSREANEKLFF.

The sample holds many counts of this clonotype. The rearrangement links TRBV5-6 to TRBJ2-7; 10 bases line up with TRBD2. J gave up 6 bases and V 2 bases, and 5 bases lay outside the gene matches. The CDR3 has 14 residues. Germline values: CDR1 SGHDT, CDR2 YYEEEE. CDR3 in DNA: TGTGCCAGCAGCTTCCCTAGCGGGAGAGGCGAGCAGTACTTC. It specifies CASSFPSGRGEQYF.

The table lists this clonotype with many counts. The chain joins TRBV6-1 to TRBJ2-7; TRBD2 matches at 10 bases. The trim removed 5 bases at V and 2 bases at J, leaving 6 bases unmatched. Germline V gives CDR1 MNHNS, CDR2 SASEGT. This CDR3 region has 15 residues. CDR3: CASSSGGTSAYEQYF. Here the CDR3 DNA reads TGTGCCAGCAGTTCCGGGGGGACTAGCGCCTACGAGCAGTACTTC.

This chain connects TRBV11-2 to TRBJ2-1; 7 bases map to TRBD2. Germline V gene data show CDR1 as SGHAT and CDR2 as FQNNGV. V shed 5 bases, J shed 6 bases, and the junction held 7 bases outside the gene matches. The CDR3 extends over 14 amino acids. The CDR3 sequence is CASSPLGRANEQFF. CDR3 nucleotides: TGTGCCAGCAGCCCCCTGGGGAGGGCCAATGAGCAGTTCTTC. Variable domain in full (rest from reference TRBV11-2 and TRBJ2-1): EAGVAQSPRYKIIEKRQSVAFWCNPISGHATLYWYQQILGQGPKLLIQFQNNGVVDDSQLPKDRFSAERLKGVDSTLKIQPAKLEDSAVYLCASSPLGRANEQFFGPGTRLTVL.

This clonotype was detected ten times or more. V is TRBV7-2 and J is TRBJ2-3; D is uncertain. CDR1 is SGHTA, CDR2 FQGNSA, per germline. The germline V and J ends were trimmed by 2 bases and 4 bases, with 4 bases remaining between them. This CDR3 region has 12 residues. This CDR3 is CASSLFADTQYF. The CDR3 DNA reads TGTGCCAGCAGCTTATTCGCAGATACGCAGTATTTT.

The chain has TRBV6-1 and TRBJ1-1; D is possibly TRBD1 (6 bases). CDR1 and CDR2 (germline): MNHNS, SASEGT. This CDR3 is 14 amino acids long. The V gene lost 6 bases and the J gene lost 2 bases, with 13 bases spanning the gap. CDR3 sequence (DNA): TGTGCCAGCAGATCAGGGGAAGCCAACACTGAAGCTTTCTTT. Protein: CASRSGEANTEAFF.

The chain uses TRBV9 and TRBJ2-7; 8 nucleotides match TRBD1. Germline loops: CDR1 SGDLS, CDR2 YYNGEE. CDR3 length: 14 amino acids. The trim removed 3 bases at V and 6 bases at J, leaving 8 bases unmatched. The CDR3 bases are TGTGCCAGCAGCGAGGGGACAGGACCACTCGAGCAGTACTTC. Translated, it gives CASSEGTGPLEQYF.

The J gene is TRBJ2-4, the V gene TRBV6-1; D might be TRBD2 (5 bases). Germline V gene lookup returns CDR1 MNHNS and CDR2 SASEGT. V shed 5 bases and J shed 0 bases, with 11 bases lying between them. The CDR3 loop spans 15 amino acids. DNA for the CDR3: TGTGCCAGCAGTTCGTTAGGACTAGCCAAAAACATTCAGTACTTC. Amino acid sequence: CASSSLGLAKNIQYF.

This clonotype was picked up many times. This chain joins TRBV6-1 and TRBJ1-2, with TRBD1 matching over 9 bases. CDR3 length: 14 residues. J was trimmed by 3 bases and V by 5 bases; bases with no gene match: 4. The germline V gene encodes CDR1 MNHNS and CDR2 SASEGT. CDR3 sequence (DNA): TGTGCCAGCAGTACCACAGGGGGCGACTATGGCTACACCTTC. This gives the protein CASSTTGGDYGYTF.

The chain carries TRBV24-1 and TRBJ2-3; D may be TRBD2 (6 bases). Germline V gene data show CDR1 as KGHDR and CDR2 as SFDVKD. CDR3 length equals 14 residues. Trimming took off 6 bases at V and 3 bases at J, with 12 bases between the two ends. The CDR3 DNA reads as TGTGCCACCAGTCCTATCCGGGGGACAGATACGCAGTATTTT. This translates into CATSPIRGTDTQYF.

This clonotype was counted ten times or more. The chain combines TRBV7-9 with TRBJ2-3; D tentatively fits TRBD1 or TRBD2 (5 bases each). There are 15 residues in the CDR3. Germline V CDR1 and CDR2: SEHNR, FQNEAQ (reference sequence). Trimming left V 5 bases short and J 1 base short, with 13 bases between. CDR3 in DNA: TGTGCCAGCAGCCTGGGGACCTACGGCACAGATACGCAGTATTTT. Translated, it gives CASSLGTYGTDTQYF.

This clonotype was counted ten times or more. V usage is TRBV30 and J usage is TRBJ1-3; no clear D. Trimming cost V 4 bases and J 5 bases, with 9 bases left between them. Germline CDR1 and CDR2: GTSNPN and SVGIG (reference sequence). CDR3 length: 12 amino acids. CDR3 sequence: CAWTDPRNTIYF. The CDR3 nucleotides read TGTGCCTGGACAGACCCTCGAAACACCATATATTTT.

The chain couples TRBV30 to TRBJ1-6; no clear D. CDR3 length: 14 residues. The V end was cut by 2 bases, the J end by 7 bases, with 12 bases between. The V gene's germline CDR1 is GTSNPN and CDR2 SVGIG (reference sequence). CDR3 sequence reads: CAWSSAGLNSPLHF. In nucleotides, the CDR3 is TGTGCCTGGAGTTCGGCAGGCCTAAATTCACCCCTCCACTTT.

This clonotype has ten or more counts. The chain employs TRBV30 and TRBJ1-2; D is possibly TRBD1 (6 bases). CDR1 is GTSNPN, CDR2 SVGIG, per germline (reference sequence). Trimming removed 3 bases at V and 4 bases at J, with 15 bases between. CDR3 length: 14 amino acids. As DNA, the CDR3 is TGTGCCTGGAGGGCAGACAGGAGGATCTATGGCTACACCTTC. Translating it yields CAWRADRRIYGYTF.

In this sample, this clonotype turned up many times. The rearrangement joins TRBV5-1 to TRBJ1-3; the D is unclear. Trimming stripped 0 bases from V and 6 bases from J, with 10 bases between. Per germline, CDR1 SGHRS and CDR2 YFSETQ. The CDR3 is made up of 14 amino acids. This CDR3 is CASSLGNAENTIYF. CDR3 coding DNA: TGCGCCAGCAGCTTGGGGAATGCCGAAAACACCATATATTTT.

V gene TRBV27 combines with J gene TRBJ1-5, with a weak D call TRBD1 (5 bases). Germline-derived CDR1 and CDR2 are MNHEY and SMNVEV (reference sequence). The CDR3 is made up of 13 amino acids. V lost 2 bases and J lost 6, with 8 bases in between. CDR3 bases: TGTGCCAGCAGTTTAAAGGGGTTTCAGCCCCAGCATTTT. Translating gives CASSLKGFQPQHF.

Comments on this clonotype: This could be a read error, since a much larger clone is one nucleotide away. The V gene is TRBV9, the J gene TRBJ2-6; D not resolved. The germline gives CDR1 SGDLS, CDR2 YYNGEE. V dropped 3 bases and J dropped 0 bases, with 1 base sitting between them. This CDR3 is 13 amino acids long. The CDR3, as DNA: TGTGCCAGCAGCGACTCTGGGGCCAACGTCCTGACTTTC. This translates into CASSDSGANVLTF. Combining the CDR3 with reference TRBV9 and TRBJ2-6 gives the whole variable domain DSGVTQTPKHLITATGQRVTLRCSPRSGDLSVYWYQQSLDQGLQFLIQYYNGEERAKGNILERFSAQQFPDLHSELNLSSLELGDSALYFCASSDSGANVLTFGAGSRLTVL.

This clonotype was observed many times. The chain joins TRBV24-1 to TRBJ2-2; possibly TRBD1 or TRBD2 for D (6 bases each). V gave up 0 bases and J gave up 4 bases, with 14 bases separating them. Germline V gene sequence: CDR1 KGHDR, CDR2 SFDVKD. There are 17 residues in the CDR3. The DNA of the CDR3 is TGTGCCACCAGTGATTTGGCCGGGGGCGCCCGCACCGGGGAGCTGTTTTTT. It is translated as CATSDLAGGARTGELFF.

The rearrangement uses TRBV27 and TRBJ1-2; TRBD1 matches 9 bases. J gave up 7 bases and V 5 bases, and 11 bases lay outside the gene matches. Germline values: CDR1 MNHEY, CDR2 SMNVEV (reference sequence). The CDR3 sequence is 15 residues long. The CDR3 here is CASSIAGTGLRGYTF. Here the CDR3 DNA reads TGTGCCAGCAGTATCGCCGGGACAGGGCTGCGTGGCTACACCTTC.

The gene calls are TRBV6-1 and TRBJ2-3, with 12 bases fitting TRBD2. V lost 7 bases and J lost 4; bases outside the gene matches: 12. Germline CDR1 MNHNS, CDR2 SASEGT. The CDR3 is 17 residues long. This CDR3 reads CASKAGGLAGGPDTQYF. The CDR3 bases are TGTGCCAGCAAGGCGGGGGGTCTAGCGGGAGGGCCAGATACGCAGTATTTT.

This clonotype was detected a few times. The chain employs TRBV5-1 and TRBJ2-1; the D gene is possibly TRBD2 (7 bases). This CDR3 has 15 residues. The germline CDR1 and CDR2 sequences are SGHRS and YFSETQ. Trimming removed 2 bases from V and 6 bases from J, with 15 bases in between. CDR3: CASSFLFGGANEQFF. CDR3 DNA: TGCGCCAGCAGCTTCCTCTTTGGGGGGGCCAATGAGCAGTTCTTC.